These T cell receptor beta chains were read from a single sample in a study of cytomegalovirus exposure and HLA in healthy donors. Assay: immunoSEQ multiplex PCR; the TCRdb copy retains only in-frame clones and omits some. The sample lists fewer than 250,000 clones, about 72% occurring once. Material for sequencing was PBMCs. Receptors originate from a male donor in good health and CMV-seronegative. Both conserved end residues are trimmed from each CDR3.

V gene | CDR3 protein
TRBV5-1 | ASSPGLRNNEQF
TRBV7-8 | ASSLRERTSGSLDTQY
TRBV11-3 | ASSGTSGRAYNEQF
TRBV5-1 | ASRVEVAETQY
TRBV4-1 | ASSPSFRSGELF
TRBV15 | ATSRDGQAPRPQH
TRBV29-1 | SVEALRVAGVVDTQY
TRBV29-1 | SVEDGEQGGNTIY
TRBV19 | ASSIEAGTTNEKLF
TRBV6-5 | ASIPGTGGYEQY
TRBV27 | ASSHRRQGRYEQY
TRBV14 | ASSQDYLYEQY
TRBV6-5 | ASSPSGRPSYEQY
TRBV30 | AWNTGGYEQY
TRBV7-8 | ASSFPGTGGETQY
TRBV6-1 | ASSEGAGGYT
TRBV7-6 | ASSLAPGGGYNTEAF
TRBV9 | ASSDHAGNTEAF
TRBV6-1 | ASSMDRGAGNTIY
TRBV18 | ASSLVPGQGTNTEAF
TRBV9 | ASSVNGYEASDTQY
TRBV13 | ASKGAGREQY
TRBV4-1 | ASSQHGQETQY
TRBV6-5 | ASSYSNTGDLGKLF
TRBV7-9 | ASSLQAYGYT
TRBV28 | ASSFPGEQF
TRBV5-4 | ASSDPGLVFI
TRBV4-1 | ASSPGGQGTLIEQY
TRBV11-2 | ASRSRGVTYNEQF
TRBV19 | ASSIIGSGTEQF
TRBV29-1 | STGTGRGYT
TRBV25-1 | ASSELIEGGTEAF
TRBV7-6 | ASSLERGGAGGETQY
TRBV6-5 | ASSYWTGAYEQY
TRBV27 | ASSLSTLAGVADTQY
TRBV5-1 | ASSTGASGNTIY
TRBV19 | ASSPPAGPQH
TRBV6-6 | ASRGAHSGTAYEQY
TRBV6-5 | ASSVRLAGADTQY
TRBV29-1 | SVDSGFETQY
TRBV28 | ASTPGDRGSYEQY
TRBV28 | ASRRGTDNYGYT
TRBV9 | ASSVVGGWEGLETQY
TRBV20-1 | RTGTGYGYT
TRBV30 | ACSRLLTQAF
TRBV6-4 | ASSPLAGGPTDTQY
TRBV5-1 | ASSQNSVEQY
TRBV7-2 | ASSLSGTGLHNEQF